The 28 T cell receptor beta chains below come from one sample, sequenced in a study of shared clonotypes between healthy human individuals. Sequencing was performed with immunoSEQ multiplex PCR; in TCRdb, only in-frame clones are kept and a portion is missing. The data contain about 2 million clones, 85% to 95% of them seen just once; the ten biggest clones take up 0.1% to 0.15%. The sequenced sample consisted of naive CD4+ T cells sorted from blood. The subset is: CD45RA+ positively selected. The receptor set was obtained from a man between 18 and 29 years old in good health.

The chain couples TRBV10-3 to TRBJ2-5; possibly TRBD2 for D (5 bases). CDR1 is ENHRY and CDR2 is SYGVKD in the germline V gene. The CDR3 contains 11 residues. Trimming took off 6 bases at V and 6 bases at J, with 8 bases between the two ends. Written as DNA, the CDR3 is TGTGCCATCAGCCCGGGGAAGACCCAGTACTTC. This translates into CAISPGKTQYF.

The chain carries TRBV5-1 and TRBJ2-3; TRBD2 matches 14 bases. V was clipped by 3 bases and J by 5 bases; unmatched bases: 5. CDR1 and CDR2 from the germline V gene are SGHRS and YFSETQ. The CDR3 runs to 16 residues. CDR3 region: CASSSGLAGEVDTQYF. The CDR3 DNA reads TGCGCCAGCAGCTCGGGACTAGCGGGAGAAGTAGATACGCAGTATTTT. The entire variable domain, with the rest obtained from reference TRBV5-1 and TRBJ2-3, is as follows: KAGVTQTPRYLIKTRGQQVTLSCSPISGHRSVSWYQQTPGQGLQFLFEYFSETQRNKGNFPGRFSGRQFSNSRSEMNVSTLELGDSALYLCASSSGLAGEVDTQYFGPGTRLTVL.

The chain recombines TRBV6-5 with TRBJ1-1; the D gene is possibly TRBD1 (6 bases). This CDR3 region has 14 residues. Germline-derived CDR1 and CDR2 are MNHEY and SVGAGI. V shed 6 bases and J shed 4 bases, with 15 bases lying between them. Written as DNA, the CDR3 is TGTGCCAGCAGGTCAGGGGTCGGGGGCACTGAAGCTTTCTTT. Its translation is CASRSGVGGTEAFF.

The chain is built from TRBV5-6 and TRBJ1-2, with a possible D match to TRBD1 (5 bases). The CDR3 consists of 14 residues. Germline V gene sequence: CDR1 SGHDT, CDR2 YYEEEE. Trimming removed 0 bases from V and 1 base from J, with 7 bases in between. CDR3 coding DNA: TGTGCCAGCAGCTTGGTACAGGTTAACTATGGCTACACCTTC. Translating gives CASSLVQVNYGYTF.

The rearrangement links TRBV30 to TRBJ1-1, with D maybe TRBD1 (6 bases). Trimming stripped 3 bases from V and 12 bases from J, with 20 bases between. The CDR3 spans 13 residues. Germline V gene lookup returns CDR1 GTSNPN and CDR2 SVGIG (reference sequence). CDR3 amino acids: CAWSQGTVDSPFF. For the CDR3, the DNA is TGTGCCTGGAGCCAGGGGACCGTAGACAGCCCTTTCTTT.

This clone has more than one count but fewer than ten. The chain couples TRBV6-5 to TRBJ2-7, with D uncertain. Trimming removed 2 bases from V and 0 bases from J, with 11 bases in between. The CDR3 runs to 15 residues. In germline, CDR1 is MNHEY, CDR2 SVGAGI. The CDR3 protein is CASSYGRSSSYEQYF. DNA of the CDR3: TGTGCCAGCAGTTACGGGCGGTCGAGCTCCTACGAGCAGTACTTC.

Concerning this clone itself: The sample holds other DNA sequences that translate to the same CDR3. The chain joins TRBV2 to TRBJ2-2; tentatively, D is TRBD1 or TRBD2 (7 bases each). This CDR3 is 14 amino acids long. Trimming cost V 4 bases and J 5 bases, with 11 bases left between them. Germline CDR1 SNHLY, CDR2 FYNNEI. CDR3 in amino acids: CASSVQGGTGELFF. Here the CDR3 DNA reads TGTGCCAGCAGTGTTCAGGGGGGGACCGGGGAGCTGTTTTTT.

In regard to this clone: In the same sample, other DNA sequences code for this CDR3. This chain joins TRBV29-1 and TRBJ2-3; perhaps TRBD1 as D (5 bases). Germline CDR1 and CDR2: SQVTM and ANQGSEA. Trimming shortened V by 4 bases and J by 3 bases, and 8 bases separated the two germline ends. CDR3 size: 12 residues. CDR3 protein: CSVVRATDTQYF. In DNA, the CDR3 is TGCAGCGTTGTCAGGGCAACAGATACGCAGTATTTT.

The chain carries TRBV5-1 and TRBJ2-3; 9 positions match TRBD1. The germline CDR1 and CDR2 sequences are SGHRS and YFSETQ. There are 15 residues in the CDR3. V gave up 5 bases and J gave up 3 bases; unmatched junction bases: 7. The DNA of the CDR3 is TGCGCCAGCAGGTCCGGGACAGGGTGGACAGATACGCAGTATTTT. The encoded protein is CASRSGTGWTDTQYF.

In the case of this clone: One end of the junction varies from germline; a read error may be responsible. The gene calls are TRBV6-6 and TRBJ2-7, with a tentative D call TRBD2 (7 bases). This CDR3 region has 15 residues. Germline CDR1 MNHNY, CDR2 SVGAGI (reference sequence). CDR3 DNA sequence: TGTGCCAGCAGTAACTCGGGGGGCCAGGCCTACGAGCAGTACTTC. This codes for CASSNSGGQAYEQYF.

This chain links TRBV7-2 with TRBJ1-2; D is undetermined. Per the germline V gene, CDR1 is SGHTA and CDR2 is FQGNSA. The CDR3 is 16 residues long. V shed 6 bases and J shed 4 bases, with 21 bases lying between them. The CDR3 DNA reads TGTGCCAGCAGAAAGGCAGGAGCTACCTCAGGCTATGGCTACACCTTC. This codes for CASRKAGATSGYGYTF.

This clone was seen more than once but under ten times. The chain is built from TRBV9 and TRBJ2-7, with TRBD2 matching 13 bases. The CDR3 totals 17 residues. CDR1 is SGDLS, CDR2 YYNGEE, per germline. V was pared by 6 bases and J by 2 bases, with 11 bases of the junction left unmatched. CDR3 coding DNA: TGTGCCAGCACCCCGTACGGGGGGACTAGCGGGACCTACGAGCAGTACTTC. Protein product: CASTPYGGTSGTYEQYF.

The genes are TRBV18 and TRBJ2-7; TRBD1 agrees at 8 bases. CDR1 and CDR2 (germline): KGHSH, LQKENI. Germline trimming cut 4 bases from V and 2 bases from J; bases unmatched to any gene: 7. There are 15 residues in the CDR3. The CDR3 DNA is TGTGCCAGCTCACTAGCCGGGACAGGCACCTACGAGCAGTACTTC. Its translation: CASSLAGTGTYEQYF.

This rearrangement joins TRBV6-1 to TRBJ2-7; the D gene is possibly TRBD1 (6 bases). Deletions cut 6 bases from V and 4 bases from J, with 16 bases between. This CDR3 has 14 residues. Germline values: CDR1 MNHNS, CDR2 SASEGT. CDR3 DNA: TGTGCCAGCAGCCCCGGGCAGGGGTGGTACGAGCAGTACTTC. Protein product: CASSPGQGWYEQYF.

The rearrangement links TRBV6-1 to TRBJ2-7; possibly TRBD2 for D (5 bases). CDR3 length: 12 residues. The V end lost 10 bases, the J end lost 4 bases, and 14 bases lay between the germline ends. CDR1 is MNHNS and CDR2 is SASEGT in the germline V gene. CDR3: CATRGISYEQYF. CDR3 DNA sequence: TGTGCCACCAGAGGGATTTCTTACGAGCAGTACTTC.

The rearrangement uses TRBV5-3 and TRBJ1-3; tentatively, D is TRBD1 (6 bases). TRBV5-3 is treated as an ORF (open reading frame) with a function not yet certain. CDR3 size: 20 residues. Trimming shortened V by 3 bases and J by 0 bases, and 25 bases separated the two germline ends. The CDR3 DNA sequence: TGTGCCAGAAGCTGGAGATCGGGACAACTGAAGTCGTACTCTGGAAACACCATATATTTT. This translates into CARSWRSGQLKSYSGNTIYF.

J is TRBJ2-5 and V is TRBV5-4; 10 bases are shared with TRBD2. The germline gives CDR1 SGHNT, CDR2 YYREEE (reference sequence). The CDR3 totals 16 residues. Losses at the gene ends were 6 bases for V and 5 bases for J; bases not matched to a gene: 13. CDR3 in amino acids: CASKGTVAGGRETQYF. CDR3 DNA: TGTGCCAGCAAGGGGACAGTAGCGGGAGGCAGGGAGACCCAGTACTTC.

This chain uses TRBV5-1 with TRBJ2-7; D is possibly TRBD2 (5 bases). The germline gives CDR1 SGHRS, CDR2 YFSETQ. The CDR3 runs to 15 residues. The V end lost 4 bases, the J end lost 4 bases, and 18 bases lay between the germline ends. The CDR3 DNA reads TGCGCCAGCAGCACCGGCCTCTCCGGGAATTACGAGCAGTACTTC. Translating gives CASSTGLSGNYEQYF.

The CDR3 here is CAISDVQGLTYEQYF. CDR3 in DNA: TGTGCCATCAGTGATGTACAGGGATTGACCTACGAGCAGTACTTC. The chain combines TRBV10-3 with TRBJ2-7; D possibly corresponds to TRBD1 (6 bases). Germline CDR1 and CDR2: ENHRY and SYGVKD. The germline V and J ends were trimmed by 3 bases and 2 bases, with 14 bases remaining between them. The CDR3 extends over 15 amino acids.

This chain links TRBV7-2 with TRBJ1-1, with 10 bases aligning to TRBD1. The CDR3 is made up of 16 amino acids. Germline V gives CDR1 SGHTA, CDR2 FQGNSA. Trimming at V came to 1 base and at J to 4 bases, leaving 6 bases not matched to a gene. In DNA, the CDR3 is TGTGCCAGCAGCTTAGGACAGGGGGCCTCTAGCACTGAAGCTTTCTTT. Its translation: CASSLGQGASSTEAFF.

To note about this clone: The sample holds other DNA sequences that translate to the same CDR3. V is TRBV19 and J is TRBJ1-5; possibly TRBD1 for D (5 bases). The CDR3 runs to 14 residues. Germline V CDR1 and CDR2: LNHDA, SQIVND (reference sequence). Trimming cost V 5 bases and J 1 base, with 9 bases left between them. CDR3 residues: CASSPRQSNQPQHF. CDR3 nucleotides: TGTGCCAGTAGTCCCAGACAGAGCAATCAGCCCCAGCATTTT.

The chain couples TRBV6-1 to TRBJ1-5, with 8 bases aligning to TRBD1. The V gene's germline CDR1 is MNHNS and CDR2 SASEGT. This CDR3 has 15 residues. After removal of 6 bases from V and 6 bases from J, the junction contained 10 bases not matched to a gene. The CDR3, as DNA: TGTGCCAGCAGCACGACAGGGGTCCCCCCTCAGCCCCAGCATTTT. This codes for CASSTTGVPPQPQHF.

J is TRBJ1-2 and V is TRBV29-1; the match to TRBD1 covers 7 bases. The CDR3 has 12 amino acids. The J segment lost 10 bases and the V segment lost 1 base, leaving 6 bases of the junction unmatched. The germline V gene encodes CDR1 SQVTM and CDR2 ANQGSEA. The CDR3 sequence: CSVEAGQGVYTF. The CDR3 nucleotides are TGCAGCGTTGAAGCGGGGCAGGGGGTCTACACCTTC.

V and J are TRBV4-3 and TRBJ2-5; TRBD2 matches at 7 bases. The J segment lost 2 bases and the V segment lost 1 base, leaving 7 bases of the junction unmatched. Germline CDR1 reads LGHNA; CDR2 reads YSLEER. This CDR3 region has 16 residues. CDR3 nucleotide sequence: TGCGCCAGCAGCCAAGGCAGCGGGAACCCTCAAGAGACCCAGTACTTC. Encoded protein: CASSQGSGNPQETQYF.

The chain joins TRBV19 to TRBJ1-4; TRBD1 might be the D (6 bases). This CDR3 contains 14 residues. The V and J ends lost 5 bases and 4 bases respectively, with 11 bases between them. The germline gives CDR1 LNHDA, CDR2 SQIVND (reference sequence). This chain's CDR3 is CASSPGQLNEKLFF. In nucleotides, the CDR3 is TGTGCCAGTAGTCCTGGACAGCTTAATGAAAAACTGTTTTTT. The full variable domain, rest sourced from reference TRBV19 and TRBJ1-4, is DGGITQSPKYLFRKEGQNVTLSCEQNLNHDAMYWYRQDPGQGLRLIYYSQIVNDFQKGDIAEGYSVSREKKESFPLTVTSAQKNPTAFYLCASSPGQLNEKLFFGSGTQLSVL.

This clone turned up a few times. V gene TRBV14 combines with J gene TRBJ2-5; 14 bases match TRBD2. With 4 bases clipped from V and 5 bases from J, the junction kept 3 bases outside the gene matches. There are 15 residues in the CDR3. CDR1 and CDR2 from the germline V gene are SGHDN and FVKESK. CDR3 nucleotides: TGTGCCAGCAGCCTTGGGACTAGCGGGAGTGAGACCCAGTACTTC. This encodes CASSLGTSGSETQYF. Full variable domain (missing parts from reference TRBV14 and TRBJ2-5): EAGVTQFPSHSVIEKGQTVTLRCDPISGHDNLYWYRRVMGKEIKFLLHFVKESKQDESGMPNNRFLAERTGGTYSTLKVQPAELEDSGVYFCASSLGTSGSETQYFGPGTRLLVL.

Concerning this clone itself: One end of the junction does not line up with germline, which may come from a read error. The chain carries TRBV7-2 and TRBJ2-7; 7 bases fit TRBD2. The CDR3 consists of 16 residues. Germline-derived CDR1 and CDR2 are SGHTA and FQGNSA. The CDR3 reads CASSLDRGRTSYEQYF. The CDR3 DNA reads TGTGCCAGCAGTTTAGACCGCGGGAGAACCTCCTACGAGCAGTACTTC.

The gene calls are TRBV7-2 and TRBJ1-1, with D tentatively TRBD1 (5 bases). Looked up from germline, CDR1 is SGHTA and CDR2 is FQGNSA. CDR3 size: 13 residues. Trimming cost V 5 bases and J 14 bases, with 21 bases left between them. The chain's CDR3 is CASSLLGTRGLFF. CDR3 bases: TGTGCCAGCAGCCTACTGGGCACAAGGGGTTTGTTCTTT.